This T cell receptor beta chain appears in the sequencing data of a study of response to subunit inactivated influenza vaccine. Study-wide points: Authors proposed each seasonal influenza vaccination draws in few new T cells.

Remarks on this clonotype: Its antigen is unidentified.

TCRdb ran MiXCR on the RT-PCR reads and lists one entry per CDR3 protein. The sample holds over 450,000 distinct CDR3 sequences, roughly 13% seen once. Germline V gives CDR1 MDHEN, CDR2 SYDVKM. V was pared by 5 bases and J by 2 bases, with 10 bases of the junction left unmatched. There are 18 residues in the CDR3. The sequenced sample was PBMCs from blood, obtained 40 to 50 days after vaccination. The sequence was collected from a man between 50 and 59 years old who received an inactivated influenza vaccine. V is TRBV28 and J is TRBJ2-1; 12 bases are shared with TRBD2. CDR3 residues: CASSPRLAGGIPYNEQFF. The CDR3 DNA reads TGTGCCAGCAGTCCCAGGCTAGCGGGGGGGATTCCCTACAATGAGCAGTTCTTC.